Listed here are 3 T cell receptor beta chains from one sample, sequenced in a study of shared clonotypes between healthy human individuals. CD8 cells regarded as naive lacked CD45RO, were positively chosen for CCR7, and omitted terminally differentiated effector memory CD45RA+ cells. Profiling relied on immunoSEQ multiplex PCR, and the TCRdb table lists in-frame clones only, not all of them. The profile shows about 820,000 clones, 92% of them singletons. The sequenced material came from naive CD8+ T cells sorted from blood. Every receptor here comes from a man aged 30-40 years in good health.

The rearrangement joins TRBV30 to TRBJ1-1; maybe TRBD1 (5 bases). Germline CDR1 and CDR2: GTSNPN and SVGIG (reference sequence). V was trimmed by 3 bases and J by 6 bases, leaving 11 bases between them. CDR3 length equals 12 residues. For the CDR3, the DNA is TGTGCCTGGAGCGTAGGGGAGCCTGAAGCTTTCTTT. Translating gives CAWSVGEPEAFF. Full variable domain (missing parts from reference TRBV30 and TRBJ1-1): SQTIHQWPATLVQPVGSPLSLECTVEGTSNPNLYWYRQAAGRGLQLLFYSVGIGQISSEVPQNLSASRPQDRQFILSSKKLLLSDSGFYLCAWSVGEPEAFFGQGTRLTVV.

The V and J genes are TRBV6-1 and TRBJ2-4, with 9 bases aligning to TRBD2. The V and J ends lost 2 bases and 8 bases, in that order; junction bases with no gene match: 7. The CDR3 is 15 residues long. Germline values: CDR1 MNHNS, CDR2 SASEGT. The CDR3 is CASSEWPSGNYIQYF. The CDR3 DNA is TGTGCCAGCAGTGAATGGCCTAGCGGGAATTACATTCAGTACTTC.

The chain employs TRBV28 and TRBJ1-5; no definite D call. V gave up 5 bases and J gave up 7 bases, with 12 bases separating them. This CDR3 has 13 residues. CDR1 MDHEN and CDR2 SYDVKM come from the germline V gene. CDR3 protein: CASSNPLGQPQHF. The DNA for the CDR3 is TGTGCCAGCAGTAACCCCTTGGGGCAGCCCCAGCATTTT.